This TCR beta chain emerged from a study of cytotoxic CD8 clonotypes in ibrutinib-treated CLL. Study outcomes and limitations: Once treatment began, public clonotypes, which were uncommon, contracted or stayed stable. Higher clonality was seen at ibrutinib response and a return toward baseline at progression. Baseline clonality, above age-matched healthy donor levels, tracked circulating CD8+ T-cell counts.

Germline CDR1 reads SGHTA; CDR2 reads FQGNSA. CDR3 length equals 16 residues. Trimming took 4 bases from V and 7 from J, leaving 19 bases between them. Method: immunoSEQ multiplex PCR; TCRdb's copy keeps in-frame clones and lacks some. Here the sample spans around 250,000 clones, around three quarters being singletons. On this clone itself: Antigen: not known.

Sequenced here: PBMCs, sampled after 24 months of ibrutinib treatment. The sequence derives from a human donor with chronic lymphocytic leukemia. The V call is TRBV7-2, the J call TRBJ2-2; D is perhaps TRBD1 (5 bases). The CDR3 spells CASSSVAPMGLGELFF. CDR3 bases: TGTGCCAGCAGCTCCGTAGCCCCAATGGGGCTCGGGGAGCTGTTTTTT.